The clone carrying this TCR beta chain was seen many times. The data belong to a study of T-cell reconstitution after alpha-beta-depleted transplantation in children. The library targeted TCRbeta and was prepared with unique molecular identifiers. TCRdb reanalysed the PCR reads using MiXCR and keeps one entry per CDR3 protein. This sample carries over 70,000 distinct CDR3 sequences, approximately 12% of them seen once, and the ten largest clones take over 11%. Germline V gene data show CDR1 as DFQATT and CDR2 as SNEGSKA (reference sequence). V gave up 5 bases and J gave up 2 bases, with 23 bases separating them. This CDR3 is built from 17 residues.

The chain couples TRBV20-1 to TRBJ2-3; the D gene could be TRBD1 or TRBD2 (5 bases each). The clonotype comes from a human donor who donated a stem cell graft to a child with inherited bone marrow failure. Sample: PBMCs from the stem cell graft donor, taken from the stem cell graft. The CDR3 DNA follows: TGCAGTGCTCCAAAGAGACGTTCGAGGGGCCCCACAGATACGCAGTATTTT. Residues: CSAPKRRSRGPTDTQYF.